This TCR beta chain was documented in a study of T cell responses to AZD1222 COVID-19 vaccine. Generated by immunoSEQ multiplex PCR, the TCRdb table keeps only in-frame clones and is missing some. There are roughly 200,000 clones in the sample; approximately 90% occur only once, and approximately 1.8% lies in the top ten. This clone appeared a single time. The CDR3 is made up of 14 amino acids. Trimming pared 0 bases from V and 6 bases from J, leaving 12 bases between. Per the germline V gene, CDR1 is SGHKS and CDR2 is YYEKEE (reference sequence). The sequencing used peripheral blood, collected 28 days after the second AZD1222 dose. This chain links TRBV5-5 with TRBJ1-1, with a possible D match to TRBD1 (6 bases). This clonotype originated in an adult who received the AZD1222 COVID-19 vaccine. The CDR3 loop is CASSLALGGSEAFF. In nucleotides, the CDR3 is TGTGCCAGCAGCTTGGCCCTTGGGGGCTCTGAAGCTTTCTTT.